This TCR beta chain was sequenced for a study of Graves' ophthalmopathy and Graves' hyperthyroidism (dated by TCRdb to the late 2010s). Turning to the overall study: Peripheral blood was collected at initial diagnosis, before any treatment. To tell Graves' ophthalmopathy apart from Graves' hyperthyroidism, and to predict which patients would progress to ophthalmopathy, the study relied on TCR beta repertoire signatures. In total, some 130 blood samples were TCR-sequenced: 43 ophthalmopathy, roughly 80 hyperthyroidism and roughly 17 hyperthyroidism-to-ophthalmopathy patients. To explore V-J signatures that separate ophthalmopathy from hyperthyroidism, a discovery set of about a hundred patients was enrolled, consisting of 40 to 45 with ophthalmopathy and around 57 with stable hyperthyroidism. An independent validation cohort comprised some 18 hyperthyroidism patients and 15 to 17 patients who later progressed from hyperthyroidism to ophthalmopathy. In more than five hyperthyroidism patients, T-cell repertoires of thyroid tissue and blood were compared. Following sample collection, hyperthyroidism patients were given methimazole at a starting dose of 30 mg daily, and ophthalmopathy patients were given high-dose intravenous methylprednisolone. Results the study describes overall, beyond this receptor: The 13-signature model separated ophthalmopathy from stable hyperthyroidism with about 86% sensitivity and about 81% specificity in cross-validation, and 80%/75% in the test set. Among expanded thyroid clonotypes with frequency above 0.001, most also showed up in blood, which suggests that blood repertoires may reflect the thyroid immune response. In validation, the model predicted ophthalmopathy progression with about 71% sensitivity and around 72% specificity; some twelve predicted patients were CT-confirmed with GO in a median of 6.5 months. Sample size was not predetermined statistically, and investigators were not blinded to group allocation.

Sequences SQVTM (CDR1) and ANQGSEA (CDR2) are obtained from the germline V gene. The CDR3 starts with the cysteine, ends with the phenylalanine, and has 8 residues. CDR3 DNA is the only sequence kept; it has 24 bases, read in frame from the first base. The junction carries 4 bases between V and J, which are trimmed by 3 bases and 11 bases respectively. For repertoire sequencing, the TCR beta CDR3 regions were amplified from RNA transcripts. A first-round RT-PCR used HTBI primers with the Qiagen OneStep RT-PCR kit, followed by a second-round multiplex PCR, size selection and purification. Sequencing of the libraries was carried out on an Illumina HiSeq2000 in paired-end mode with 100 bp reads. In the authors' own workflow: Reads were processed with SOAPnuke, discarding reads with adapters, uncalled bases, mean Phred below 15, or no exact constant-primer or identifier match. COPE v1.2.5 was used to merge the high-quality paired reads. Clonotypes were defined as unique nucleotide sequences and were aligned to IMGT TRB V, D and J references using MiTCR v1.1. The analysis was limited to V-J combinations with a frequency above 0.0001, which together covered 99% to 99.2% of the repertoires. A TCR clonal expansion and chaos score per V-J combination was defined as the ratio of F50 clonal expansion to chaos observed in the TCRdist matrix. Features were reduced by Welch's t-statistics and random forest to approximately 12 V-J combinations, which fed a naive Bayes classifier. Thyroid-blood repertoire similarity was quantified with the Morisita-Horn index. Clones were called with MiXCR by TCRdb after fastp trimmed the public reads at Q25, and only in-frame beta chains were retained. Each entry is one CDR3 protein sequence, shown with its most common DNA and genes. TCRdb, not the original authors, processed these V and J calls. The sample profile shows 660,000 or so distinct CDR3 sequences; roughly 41% of them were found once. The biggest ten clones account for 2.5% to 3.5% of the sample.

This clonotype showed up many times. Its antigen is not yet known. No much larger clone exists at a distance of one base, and base qualities are not known. Ophthalmopathy patients had moderately to severely active disease, Clinical Activity Score of at least 3, NOSPECS grade of at least 4, and disease duration under 3 months. Patients with other autoimmune diseases, uncontrolled infections, pregnancy or lactation were excluded. Clinical symptoms, serum thyroxine, TRAb, thyroid ultrasound and orbital computed tomography formed the basis of the diagnosis. PBMCs were isolated from 10 ml of fresh peripheral blood by Ficoll-Paque density gradient centrifugation. Total RNA was extracted using Trizol reagent, and RNA quality was checked on an Agilent 2100 Bioanalyzer.

The sequence was obtained from an adult man with Graves' ophthalmopathy. Recombination joined TRBV29-1 with TRBJ1-1, with the D gene not clear enough to name. Input material: peripheral blood. CDR3 reads: CSVERAFF. The DNA sequence reads TGCAGCGTTGAGCGGGCTTTCTTT.